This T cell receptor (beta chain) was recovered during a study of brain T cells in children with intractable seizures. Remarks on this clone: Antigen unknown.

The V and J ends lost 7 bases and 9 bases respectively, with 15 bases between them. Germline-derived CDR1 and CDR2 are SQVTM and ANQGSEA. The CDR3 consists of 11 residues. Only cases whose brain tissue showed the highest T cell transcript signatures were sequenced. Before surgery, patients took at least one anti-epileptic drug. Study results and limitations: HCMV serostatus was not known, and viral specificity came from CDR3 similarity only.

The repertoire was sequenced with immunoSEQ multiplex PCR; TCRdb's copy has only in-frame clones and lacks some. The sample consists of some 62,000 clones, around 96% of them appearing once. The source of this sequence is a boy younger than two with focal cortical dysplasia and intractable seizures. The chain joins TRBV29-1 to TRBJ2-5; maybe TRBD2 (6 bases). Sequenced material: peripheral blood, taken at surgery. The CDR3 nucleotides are TGCAGCGCCCTAATGGGGGAGGCCCAGTACTTC. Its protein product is CSALMGEAQYF.